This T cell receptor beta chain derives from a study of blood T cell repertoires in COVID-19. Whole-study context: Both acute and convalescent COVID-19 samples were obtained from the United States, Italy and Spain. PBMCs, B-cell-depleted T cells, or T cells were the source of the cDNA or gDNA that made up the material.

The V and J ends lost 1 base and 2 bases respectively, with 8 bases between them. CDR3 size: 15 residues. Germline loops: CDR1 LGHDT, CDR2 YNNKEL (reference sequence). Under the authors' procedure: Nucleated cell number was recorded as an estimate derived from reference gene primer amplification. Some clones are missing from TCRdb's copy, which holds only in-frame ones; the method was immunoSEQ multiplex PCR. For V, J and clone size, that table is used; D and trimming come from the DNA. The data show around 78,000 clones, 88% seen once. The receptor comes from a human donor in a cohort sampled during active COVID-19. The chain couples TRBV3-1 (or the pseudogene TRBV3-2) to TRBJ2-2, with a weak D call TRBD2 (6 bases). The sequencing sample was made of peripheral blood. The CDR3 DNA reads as TGTGCCAGCAGCCAAGCAGCGGGCAACACCGGGGAGCTGTTTTTT. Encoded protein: CASSQAAGNTGELFF.